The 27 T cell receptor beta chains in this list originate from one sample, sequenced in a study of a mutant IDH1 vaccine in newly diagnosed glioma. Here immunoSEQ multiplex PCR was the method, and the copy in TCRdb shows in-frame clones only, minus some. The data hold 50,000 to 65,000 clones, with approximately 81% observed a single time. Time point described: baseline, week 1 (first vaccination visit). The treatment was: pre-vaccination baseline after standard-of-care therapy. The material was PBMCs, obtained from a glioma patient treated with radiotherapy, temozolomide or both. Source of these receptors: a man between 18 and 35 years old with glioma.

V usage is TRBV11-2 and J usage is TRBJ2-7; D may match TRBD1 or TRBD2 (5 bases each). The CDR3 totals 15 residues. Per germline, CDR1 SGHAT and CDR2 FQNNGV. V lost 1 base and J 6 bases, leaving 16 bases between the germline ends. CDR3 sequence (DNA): TGTGCCAGCAGCTTAGTCCTCGGAGGACACAGCGAGCAGTACTTC. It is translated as CASSLVLGGHSEQYF.

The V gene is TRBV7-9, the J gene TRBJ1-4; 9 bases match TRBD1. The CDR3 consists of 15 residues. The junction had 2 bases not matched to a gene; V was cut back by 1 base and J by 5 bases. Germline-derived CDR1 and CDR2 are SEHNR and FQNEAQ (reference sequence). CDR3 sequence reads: CASSLGDRENEKLFF. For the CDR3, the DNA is TGTGCCAGCAGCTTAGGGGACAGGGAGAATGAAAAACTGTTTTTT.

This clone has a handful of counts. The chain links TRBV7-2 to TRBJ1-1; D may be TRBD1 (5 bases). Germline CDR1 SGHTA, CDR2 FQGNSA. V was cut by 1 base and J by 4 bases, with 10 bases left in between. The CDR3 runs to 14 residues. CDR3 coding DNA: TGTGCCAGCAGCTTAGTCAGGGAACGCACTGAAGCTTTCTTT. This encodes CASSLVRERTEAFF.

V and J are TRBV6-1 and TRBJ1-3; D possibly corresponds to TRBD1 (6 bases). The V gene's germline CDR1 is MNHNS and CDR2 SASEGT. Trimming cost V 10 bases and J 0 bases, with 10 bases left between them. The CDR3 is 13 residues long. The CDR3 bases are TGTGCCACCAAGACAGGCTCTGGAAACACCATATATTTT. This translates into CATKTGSGNTIYF.

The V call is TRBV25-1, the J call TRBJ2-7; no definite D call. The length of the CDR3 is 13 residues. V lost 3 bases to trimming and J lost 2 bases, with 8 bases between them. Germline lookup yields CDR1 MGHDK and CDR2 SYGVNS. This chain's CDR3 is CASSDPLTYEQYF. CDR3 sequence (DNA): TGTGCCAGCAGTGACCCCCTCACCTACGAGCAGTACTTC.

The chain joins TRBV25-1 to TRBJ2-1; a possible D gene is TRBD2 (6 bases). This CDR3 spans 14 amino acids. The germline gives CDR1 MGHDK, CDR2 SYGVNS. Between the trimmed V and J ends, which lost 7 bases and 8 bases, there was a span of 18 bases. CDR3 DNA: TGTGCCAGCAATAGAGGGAGGACGACGGATGAGCAGTTCTTC. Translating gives CASNRGRTTDEQFF.

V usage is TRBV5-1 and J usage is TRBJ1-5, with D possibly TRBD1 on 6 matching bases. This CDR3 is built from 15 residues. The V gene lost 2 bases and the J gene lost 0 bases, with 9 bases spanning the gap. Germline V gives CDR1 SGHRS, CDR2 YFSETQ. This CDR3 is CASSLAGDSNQPQHF. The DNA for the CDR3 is TGCGCCAGCAGCTTAGCAGGGGATAGCAATCAGCCCCAGCATTTT.

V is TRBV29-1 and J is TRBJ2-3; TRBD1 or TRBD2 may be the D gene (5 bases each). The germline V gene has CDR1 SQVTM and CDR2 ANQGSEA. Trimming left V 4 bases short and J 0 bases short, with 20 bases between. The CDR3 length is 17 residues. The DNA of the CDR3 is TGCAGCGTTGGGGGGATAAGCGTGGGGTTTAGCACAGATACGCAGTATTTT. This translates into CSVGGISVGFSTDTQYF.

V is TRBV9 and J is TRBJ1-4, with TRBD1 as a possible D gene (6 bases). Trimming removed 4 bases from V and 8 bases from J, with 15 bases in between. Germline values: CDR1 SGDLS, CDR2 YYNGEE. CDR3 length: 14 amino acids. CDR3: CASSLTGRGEKLFF. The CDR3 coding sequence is TGTGCCAGCAGCCTGACAGGCCGAGGGGAAAAACTGTTTTTT.

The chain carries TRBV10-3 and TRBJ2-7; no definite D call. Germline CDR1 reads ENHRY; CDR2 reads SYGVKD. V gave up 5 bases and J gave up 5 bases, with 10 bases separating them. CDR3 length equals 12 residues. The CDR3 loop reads CAISRGSDEQYF. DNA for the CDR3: TGTGCCATCAGTCGCGGTTCGGACGAGCAGTACTTC.

The CDR3 sequence is CASGSTGVRYEQYF. The CDR3 coding sequence is TGTGCCAGCGGCTCGACAGGAGTGAGATACGAGCAGTACTTC. V usage is TRBV6-6 and J usage is TRBJ2-7, with TRBD1 as a possible D gene (6 bases). The CDR3 is 14 residues long. Trimming left V 8 bases short and J 4 bases short, with 18 bases between. CDR1 and CDR2 (germline): MNHNY, SVGAGI (reference sequence).

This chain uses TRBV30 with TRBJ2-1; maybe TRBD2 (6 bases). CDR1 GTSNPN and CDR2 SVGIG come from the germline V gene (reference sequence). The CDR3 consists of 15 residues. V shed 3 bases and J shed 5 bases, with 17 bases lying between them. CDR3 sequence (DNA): TGTGCCTGGAGCGGGTGGGTGGGGGGAAACAATGAGCAGTTCTTC. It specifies CAWSGWVGGNNEQFF.

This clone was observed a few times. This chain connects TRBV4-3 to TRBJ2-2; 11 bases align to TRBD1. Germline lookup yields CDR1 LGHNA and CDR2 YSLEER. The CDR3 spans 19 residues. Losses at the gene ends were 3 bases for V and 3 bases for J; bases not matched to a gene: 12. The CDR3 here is CASSHVVDRGRSHTGELFF. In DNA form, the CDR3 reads TGCGCCAGCAGCCACGTTGTGGACAGGGGGCGATCCCACACCGGGGAGCTGTTTTTT.

For the CDR3, the DNA is TGTGCCTGGAGTATCCAGGGTGTAACAGATACGCAGTATTTT. Protein product: CAWSIQGVTDTQYF. This chain uses TRBV30 with TRBJ2-3, with D possibly TRBD1 on 5 matching bases. Germline V gene sequence: CDR1 GTSNPN, CDR2 SVGIG (reference sequence). V dropped 2 bases and J dropped 3 bases, with 12 bases sitting between them. This CDR3 contains 14 residues.

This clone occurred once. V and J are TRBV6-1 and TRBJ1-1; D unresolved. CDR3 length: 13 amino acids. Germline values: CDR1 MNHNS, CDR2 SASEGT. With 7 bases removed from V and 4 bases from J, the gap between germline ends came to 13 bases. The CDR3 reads CASTLTSSTEAFF. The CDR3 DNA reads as TGTGCCAGCACCTTAACCTCGTCCACTGAAGCTTTCTTT.

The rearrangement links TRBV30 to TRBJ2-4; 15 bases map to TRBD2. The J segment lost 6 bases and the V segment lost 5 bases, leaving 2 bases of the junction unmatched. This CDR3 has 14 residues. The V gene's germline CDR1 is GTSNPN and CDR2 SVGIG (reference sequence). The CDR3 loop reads CAWGLAGGGNIQYF. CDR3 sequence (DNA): TGTGCCTGGGGACTAGCGGGAGGGGGAAACATTCAGTACTTC.

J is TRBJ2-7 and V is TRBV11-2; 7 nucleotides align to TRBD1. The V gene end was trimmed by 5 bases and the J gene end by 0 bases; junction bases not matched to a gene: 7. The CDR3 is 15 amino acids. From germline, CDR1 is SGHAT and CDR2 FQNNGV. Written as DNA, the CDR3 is TGTGCCAGCAGCCCCGACAGGGATTCCTCCTACGAGCAGTACTTC. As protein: CASSPDRDSSYEQYF.

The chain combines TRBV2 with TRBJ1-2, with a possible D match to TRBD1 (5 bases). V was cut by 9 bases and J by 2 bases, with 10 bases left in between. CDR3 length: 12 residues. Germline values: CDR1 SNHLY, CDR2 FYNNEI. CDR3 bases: TGTGCCAGTAGACAGTCGAACTATGGCTACACCTTC. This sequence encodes CASRQSNYGYTF.

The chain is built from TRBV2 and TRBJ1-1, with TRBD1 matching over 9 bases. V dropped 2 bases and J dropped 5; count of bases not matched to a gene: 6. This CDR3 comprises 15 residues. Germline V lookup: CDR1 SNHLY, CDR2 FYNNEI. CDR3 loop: CASSESRQGGTEAFF. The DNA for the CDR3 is TGTGCCAGCAGTGAAAGTAGACAGGGGGGGACTGAAGCTTTCTTT. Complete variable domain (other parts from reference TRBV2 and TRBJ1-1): EPEVTQTPSHQVTQMGQEVILRCVPISNHLYFYWYRQILGQKVEFLVSFYNNEISEKSEIFDDQFSVERPDGSNFTLKIRSTKLEDSAMYFCASSESRQGGTEAFFGQGTRLTVV.

CDR3 region: CASSRVNGNTEAFF. CDR3 in DNA: TGTGCCAGCAGCCGGGTGAACGGGAACACTGAAGCTTTCTTT. The chain carries TRBV7-9 and TRBJ1-1; D not resolved. Germline CDR1 and CDR2: SEHNR and FQNEAQ (reference sequence). CDR3 length: 14 amino acids. Trimming took 5 bases from V and 1 from J, leaving 11 bases between them.

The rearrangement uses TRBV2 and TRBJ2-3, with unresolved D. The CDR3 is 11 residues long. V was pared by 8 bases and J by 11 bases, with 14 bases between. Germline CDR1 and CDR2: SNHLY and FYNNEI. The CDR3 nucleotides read TGTGCCAGCGGCAGAGGAGAAGGGCAGTATTTT. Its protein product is CASGRGEGQYF.

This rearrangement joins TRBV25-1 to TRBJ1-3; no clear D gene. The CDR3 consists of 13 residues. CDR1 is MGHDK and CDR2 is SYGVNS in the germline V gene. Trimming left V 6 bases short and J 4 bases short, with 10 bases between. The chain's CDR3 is CASRTVPGNTIYF. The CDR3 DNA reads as TGTGCCAGCAGGACGGTACCCGGAAACACCATATATTTT.

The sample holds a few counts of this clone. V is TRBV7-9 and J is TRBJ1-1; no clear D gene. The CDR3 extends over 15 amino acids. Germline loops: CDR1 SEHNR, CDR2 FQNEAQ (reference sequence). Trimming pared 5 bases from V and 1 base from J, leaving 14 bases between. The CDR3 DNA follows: TGTGCCAGCAGCCGTACGGGAGGCGGGAACACTGAAGCTTTCTTT. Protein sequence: CASSRTGGGNTEAFF.

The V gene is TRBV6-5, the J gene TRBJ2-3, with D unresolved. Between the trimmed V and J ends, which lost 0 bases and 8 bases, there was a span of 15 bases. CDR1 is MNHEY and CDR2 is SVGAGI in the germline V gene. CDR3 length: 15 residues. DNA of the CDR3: TGTGCCAGCAGTTACTCGGGCGCGTGGGGTAGTACGCAGTATTTT. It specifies CASSYSGAWGSTQYF.

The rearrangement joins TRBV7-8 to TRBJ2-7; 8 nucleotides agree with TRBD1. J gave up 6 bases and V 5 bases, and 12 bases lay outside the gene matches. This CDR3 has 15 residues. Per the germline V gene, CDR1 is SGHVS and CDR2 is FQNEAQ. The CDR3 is CASSPTSRGLGEQYF. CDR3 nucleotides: TGTGCCAGCAGCCCCACATCCAGGGGGCTAGGCGAGCAGTACTTC.

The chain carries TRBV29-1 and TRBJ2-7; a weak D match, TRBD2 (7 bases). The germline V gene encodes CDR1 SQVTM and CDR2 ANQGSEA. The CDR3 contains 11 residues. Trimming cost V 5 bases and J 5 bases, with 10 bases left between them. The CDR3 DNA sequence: TGCAGCGTTCGGGGGGCCGACGAGCAGTACTTC. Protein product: CSVRGADEQYF.

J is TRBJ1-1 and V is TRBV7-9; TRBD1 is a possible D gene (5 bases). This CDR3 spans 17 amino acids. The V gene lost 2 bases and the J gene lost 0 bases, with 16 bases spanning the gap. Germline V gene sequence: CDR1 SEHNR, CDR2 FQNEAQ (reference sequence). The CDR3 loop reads CASSLFFLLDMNTEAFF. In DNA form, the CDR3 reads TGTGCCAGCAGCTTATTCTTCCTGTTGGACATGAACACTGAAGCTTTCTTT.